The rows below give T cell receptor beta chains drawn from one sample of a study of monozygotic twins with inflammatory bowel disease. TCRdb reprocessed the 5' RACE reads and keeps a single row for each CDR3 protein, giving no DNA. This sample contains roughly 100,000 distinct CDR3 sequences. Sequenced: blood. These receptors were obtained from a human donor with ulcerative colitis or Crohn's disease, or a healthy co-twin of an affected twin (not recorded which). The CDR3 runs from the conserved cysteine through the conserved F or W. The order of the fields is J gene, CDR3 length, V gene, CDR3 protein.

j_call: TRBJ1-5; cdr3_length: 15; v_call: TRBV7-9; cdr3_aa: CASSLGRGDNQPQHF
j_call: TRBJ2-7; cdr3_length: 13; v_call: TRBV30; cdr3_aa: CAWSGVAYYEQYF
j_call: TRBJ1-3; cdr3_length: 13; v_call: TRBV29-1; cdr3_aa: CSVDSRSGNTIYF
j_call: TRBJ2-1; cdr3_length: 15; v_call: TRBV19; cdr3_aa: CASVVRHGMPNEQFF
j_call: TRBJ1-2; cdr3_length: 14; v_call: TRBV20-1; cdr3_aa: CSASYGGRSRGYTF
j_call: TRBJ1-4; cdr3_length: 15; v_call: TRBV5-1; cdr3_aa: CASSLAGESNEKLFF
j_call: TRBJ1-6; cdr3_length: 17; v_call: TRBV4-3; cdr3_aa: CASSQGTFSSYNSPLHF
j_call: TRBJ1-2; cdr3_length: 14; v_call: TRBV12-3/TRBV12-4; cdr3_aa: CASRGTGDPYGYTF
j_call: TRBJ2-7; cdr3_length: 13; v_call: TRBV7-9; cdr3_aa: CAIKGLRPYEQYF
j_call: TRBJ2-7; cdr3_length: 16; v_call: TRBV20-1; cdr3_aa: CSVPRWRSGPTYEQYF
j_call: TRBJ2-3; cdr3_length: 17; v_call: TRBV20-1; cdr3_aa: CSARDPGTSGGPDTQYF
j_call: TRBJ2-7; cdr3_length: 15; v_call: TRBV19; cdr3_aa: CASSIADRIGYEQYF
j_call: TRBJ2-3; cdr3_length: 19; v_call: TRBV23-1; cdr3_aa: CASSQPGTSGRVWSDTQYF
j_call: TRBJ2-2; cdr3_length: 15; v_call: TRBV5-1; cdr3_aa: CASSLQDRGSGELFF
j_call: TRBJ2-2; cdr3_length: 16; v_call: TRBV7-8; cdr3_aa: CASSLPRRFDTGELFF
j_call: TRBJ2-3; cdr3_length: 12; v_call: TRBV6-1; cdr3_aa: CASSGNTDTQYF
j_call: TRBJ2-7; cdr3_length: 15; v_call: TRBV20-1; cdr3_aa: CSARDIRQGAGEQYF